This T cell receptor (beta chain) originates from a study of blood T cells in healthy people across ages. Germline V lookup: CDR1 SQVTM, CDR2 ANQGSEA. CDR3 size: 21 residues. J gave up 0 bases and V 0 bases, and 16 bases lay outside the gene matches. A second PCR of roughly 7 to 11 cycles used a sample-barcoded 5' primer and a J-beta primer mix. Carrying 12 random nucleotides, a template-switch adaptor labeled each individual cDNA molecule. TCRdb reprocessed the 5' RACE reads with MiXCR, giving one entry per CDR3 protein. The data hold 600,000 to 1,000,000 distinct CDR3 sequences, with 25% observed a single time. Regarding this clonotype: Its specificity is not known.

Study-wide findings and caveats: With age, beta diversity per million T cells declined roughly linearly, significantly by 30 to 40.

These data were likewise used in another study, on T cells of mothers and their children. That work adds: Slightly higher but non-significant overlap marked related mother-child pairs versus unrelated pairs. Evidence of persistent microchimeric T cell clones was absent.

The sequence was collected from a boy under 18 in good health. The rearrangement joins TRBV29-1 to TRBJ1-4, with TRBD1 matching 10 bases. Material for sequencing was blood. The CDR3 sequence is CSVEDYTVPGTGAATNEKLFF. The CDR3, as DNA: TGCAGCGTTGAAGATTATACGGTGCCCGGGACAGGGGCCGCAACTAATGAAAAACTGTTTTTT.